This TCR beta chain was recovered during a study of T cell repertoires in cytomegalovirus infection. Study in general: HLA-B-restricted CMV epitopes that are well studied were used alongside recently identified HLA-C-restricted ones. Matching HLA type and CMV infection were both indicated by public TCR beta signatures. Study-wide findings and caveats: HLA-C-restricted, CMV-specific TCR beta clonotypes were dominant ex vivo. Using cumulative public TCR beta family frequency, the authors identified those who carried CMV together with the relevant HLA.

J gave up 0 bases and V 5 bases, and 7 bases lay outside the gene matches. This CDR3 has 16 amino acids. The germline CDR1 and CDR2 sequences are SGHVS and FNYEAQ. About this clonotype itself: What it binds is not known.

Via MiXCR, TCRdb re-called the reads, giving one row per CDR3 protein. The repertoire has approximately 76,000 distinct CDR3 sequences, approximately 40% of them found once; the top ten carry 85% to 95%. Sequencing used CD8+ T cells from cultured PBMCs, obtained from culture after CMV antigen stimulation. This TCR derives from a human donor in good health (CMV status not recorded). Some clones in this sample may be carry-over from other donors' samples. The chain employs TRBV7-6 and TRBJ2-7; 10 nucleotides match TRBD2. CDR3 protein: CASSPSGGASSYEQYF. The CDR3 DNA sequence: TGTGCCAGCAGCCCTAGCGGGGGCGCGAGCTCCTACGAGCAGTACTTC.